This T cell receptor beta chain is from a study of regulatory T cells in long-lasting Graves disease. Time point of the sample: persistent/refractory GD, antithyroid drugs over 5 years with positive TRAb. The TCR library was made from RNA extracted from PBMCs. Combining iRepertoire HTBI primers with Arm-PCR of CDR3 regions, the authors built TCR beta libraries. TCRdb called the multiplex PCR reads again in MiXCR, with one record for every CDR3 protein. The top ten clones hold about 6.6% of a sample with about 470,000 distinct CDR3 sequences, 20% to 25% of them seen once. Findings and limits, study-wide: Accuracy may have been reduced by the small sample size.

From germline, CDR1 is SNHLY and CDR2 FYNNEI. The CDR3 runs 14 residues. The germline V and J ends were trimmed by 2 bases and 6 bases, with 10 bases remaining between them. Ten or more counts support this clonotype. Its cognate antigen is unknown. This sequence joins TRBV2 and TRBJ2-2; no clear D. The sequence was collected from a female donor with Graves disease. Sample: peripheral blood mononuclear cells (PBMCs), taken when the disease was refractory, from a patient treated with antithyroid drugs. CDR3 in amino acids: CASSEWSASGELFF. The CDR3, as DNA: TGTGCCAGCAGTGAATGGAGTGCGTCCGGGGAGCTGTTTTTT.